This T cell receptor beta chain was identified during a study of molecular identifiers for immune sequencing clone quantification. TCRdb used MiXCR to reprocess the PCR reads, holding one entry per CDR3 protein. The sample holds about 640,000 distinct CDR3 sequences, less than 20% seen once. In this sample, this clonotype turned up many times. Trimming cost V 7 bases and J 4 bases, with 19 bases left between them. The CDR3 contains 15 residues. Germline assignment: CDR1 GTSNPN and CDR2 SVGIG (reference sequence). The sequenced sample consisted of naive CD8+ T cells from blood, with Jurkat cell RNA spiked in. The sample's subset: FACS-sorted CD8+CD4-CCR7+CD45RA+ naive T cells. The V gene is TRBV30, the J gene TRBJ2-2; D not resolved. The sequence came from a human donor in good health. Some libraries in this study had Jurkat cell RNA spiked in. CDR3 sequence (DNA): TGTGCCTCCGACTCCGTGTCGGGTGGCACCGGGGAGCTGTTTTTT. Translation gives CASDSVSGGTGELFF.